The clone carrying this T cell receptor (beta chain) has only one observation. This record belongs to a study of CD8 T cells in Susac syndrome. RNA amounts of roughly 0.5 to 1 ug underwent reverse transcription with random hexamers. MiXCR, run by TCRdb on the immunoSEQ multiplex PCR reads, gives a single entry per CDR3 protein. The sample lists around 200,000 distinct CDR3 sequences; roughly 92% were seen once. The sequencing sample was made of CD8+ T cells from PBMCs. This clonotype originated in a human donor with multiple sclerosis.

This CDR3 reads CASEGLERGGPYNEQFF. CDR3 bases: TGTGCCAGCGAGGGGCTAGAAAGGGGGGGACCCTACAATGAGCAGTTCTTC. J is TRBJ2-1 and V is TRBV2, with D tentatively TRBD2 (7 bases). The CDR3 extends over 17 amino acids. CDR1 is SNHLY and CDR2 is FYNNEI in the germline V gene. Trimming took off 8 bases at V and 2 bases at J, with 22 bases between the two ends.